Following are 6 T cell receptor beta chains from one sample sequenced in a study of CD8 T cells in Susac syndrome. Random hexamers were used to reverse transcribe an amount of roughly 0.5 to 1 ug RNA. From the immunoSEQ multiplex PCR reads, TCRdb called clonotypes with MiXCR, one entry per CDR3 protein. The sample yields some 170,000 distinct CDR3 sequences, about 94% seen once. The specimen was CD4+ T cells from PBMCs. These receptors were collected from a human donor in good health.

This clonotype has a single count. The V gene is TRBV19, the J gene TRBJ2-1; D is perhaps TRBD1 or TRBD2 (6 bases each). V lost 4 bases and J lost 10, with 11 bases in between. The germline gives CDR1 LNHDA, CDR2 SQIVND (reference sequence). This CDR3 has 12 amino acids. The CDR3 DNA is TGTGCCAGTAGTACGGGGGCTAGAGAGCAGTTCTTC. Amino acids: CASSTGAREQFF.

The chain carries TRBV23-1 and TRBJ2-7; 8 positions agree with TRBD2. TRBV23-1 is an ORF; its function is uncertain. CDR3 length: 18 residues. The trim removed 4 bases at V and 0 bases at J, leaving 14 bases unmatched. The CDR3 DNA is TGCGCCAGCAGTCGCAACCAAGGGTCACTAGCGGACTCCTACGAGCAGTACTTC. Translated: CASSRNQGSLADSYEQYF.

This chain links TRBV11-2 with TRBJ2-5, with D perhaps matching TRBD1 or TRBD2 (6 bases each). The CDR3 consists of 13 residues. Germline-derived CDR1 and CDR2 are SGHAT and FQNNGV. V dropped 7 bases and J dropped 4 bases, with 13 bases sitting between them. This CDR3 is CASKVGGPETQYF. In DNA form, the CDR3 reads TGTGCCAGCAAGGTGGGGGGCCCAGAGACCCAGTACTTC.

The chain joins TRBV2 to TRBJ2-7; 8 bases map to TRBD2. The CDR3 runs to 15 residues. After removal of 8 bases from V and 4 bases from J, the junction contained 13 bases not matched to a gene. Germline V gene lookup returns CDR1 SNHLY and CDR2 FYNNEI. CDR3: CASASGSGGVYEQYF. CDR3 bases: TGTGCCAGCGCGAGCGGGAGCGGGGGAGTGTACGAGCAGTACTTC.

The V and J genes are TRBV5-6 and TRBJ2-1; possible D gene TRBD2, 6 bases. Trimming removed 1 base from V and 12 bases from J, with 17 bases in between. This CDR3 has 14 amino acids. Germline CDR1 and CDR2: SGHDT and YYEEEE. The CDR3 reads CASSLPSLAPRQFF. DNA of the CDR3: TGTGCCAGCAGCTTGCCCTCTCTAGCGCCTAGGCAGTTCTTC.

The chain joins TRBV30 to TRBJ1-1; 7 nucleotides agree with TRBD1. This CDR3 is built from 13 residues. V trimming: 2 bases; J trimming: 4 bases; junction bases outside the gene matches: 4. Germline values: CDR1 GTSNPN, CDR2 SVGIG (reference sequence). The CDR3 region is CAWSTRQGTEAFF. The CDR3 DNA sequence: TGTGCCTGGAGTACCCGACAGGGCACTGAAGCTTTCTTT.